The clone carrying this TCR beta chain showed up many times. Found in a library prepared for alpha chains, this beta chain is an off-target read, and its abundance has little meaning. From the 5' RACE reads, TCRdb called clonotypes with MiXCR, one entry per CDR3 protein. The table has fewer than 15,000 distinct CDR3 sequences, about 3.9% seen once. From germline, CDR1 is DFQATT and CDR2 SNEGSKA (reference sequence). The CDR3 extends over 13 amino acids. The V and J ends lost 5 bases and 2 bases respectively, with 13 bases between them. The data were obtained in a study of spatial heterogeneity in lung cancer. Described time point: sample taken at primary tumor resection. Whole RNA obtained from tumor, nontumor lung or frozen PBMC underwent sequencing without sorting.

The J gene is TRBJ2-7, the V gene TRBV20-1, with D possibly being TRBD1 (5 bases). The TCR was taken from a male donor with early-stage non-small cell lung cancer. The starting material was PBMCs, obtained at surgery. CDR3 in amino acids: CSAAPDSPYEQYF. DNA for the CDR3: TGCAGTGCTGCACCCGACAGTCCCTACGAGCAGTACTTC.